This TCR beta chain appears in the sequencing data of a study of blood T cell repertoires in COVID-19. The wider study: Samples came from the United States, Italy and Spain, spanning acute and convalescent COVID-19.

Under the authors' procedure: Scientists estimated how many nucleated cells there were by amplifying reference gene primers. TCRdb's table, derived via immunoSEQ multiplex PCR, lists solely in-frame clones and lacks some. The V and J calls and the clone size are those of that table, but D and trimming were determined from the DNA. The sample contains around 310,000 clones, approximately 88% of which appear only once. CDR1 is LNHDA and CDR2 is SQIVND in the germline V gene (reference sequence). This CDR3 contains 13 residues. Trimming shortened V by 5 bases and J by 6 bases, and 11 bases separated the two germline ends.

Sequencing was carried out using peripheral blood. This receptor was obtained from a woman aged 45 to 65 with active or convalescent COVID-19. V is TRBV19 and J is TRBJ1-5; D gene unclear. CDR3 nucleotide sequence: TGTGCCAGTAGTCTTCTGCGGAGTCAGCCCCAGCATTTT. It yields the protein CASSLLRSQPQHF.